This paragraph reports one TCR beta chain. CDR3 size: 15 residues. Looked up from germline, CDR1 is MNHEY and CDR2 is SMNVEV (reference sequence). V lost 7 bases, J lost 2 bases, and 8 bases stayed unmatched. The entry originates in a study of T cell responses to AZD1222 COVID-19 vaccine. Generated by immunoSEQ multiplex PCR, the TCRdb table keeps only in-frame clones and is missing some. The repertoire holds about 140,000 clones, with 75% to 90% as singletons. The specimen was peripheral blood, collected on day 0 of AZD1222 vaccination. The clonotype originates from an adult in good health. J is TRBJ1-1 and V is TRBV27; 9 nucleotides agree with TRBD1. The CDR3 loop is CASTPWGQGNTEAFF. CDR3 DNA sequence: TGTGCCAGCACTCCCTGGGGACAGGGCAACACTGAAGCTTTCTTT.